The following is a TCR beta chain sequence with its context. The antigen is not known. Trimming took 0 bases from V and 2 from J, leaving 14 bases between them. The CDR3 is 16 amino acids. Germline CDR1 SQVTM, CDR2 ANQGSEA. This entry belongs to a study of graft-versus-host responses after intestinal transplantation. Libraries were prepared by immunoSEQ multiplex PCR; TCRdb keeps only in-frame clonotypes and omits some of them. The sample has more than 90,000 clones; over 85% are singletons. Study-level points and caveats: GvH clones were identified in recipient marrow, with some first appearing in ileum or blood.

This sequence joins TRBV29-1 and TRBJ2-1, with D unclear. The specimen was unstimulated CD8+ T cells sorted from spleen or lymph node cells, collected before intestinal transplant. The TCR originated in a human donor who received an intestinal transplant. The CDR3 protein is CSVEDPTRSTYNEQFF. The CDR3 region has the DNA TGCAGCGTTGAAGATCCGACCCGGAGCACCTACAATGAGCAGTTCTTC.